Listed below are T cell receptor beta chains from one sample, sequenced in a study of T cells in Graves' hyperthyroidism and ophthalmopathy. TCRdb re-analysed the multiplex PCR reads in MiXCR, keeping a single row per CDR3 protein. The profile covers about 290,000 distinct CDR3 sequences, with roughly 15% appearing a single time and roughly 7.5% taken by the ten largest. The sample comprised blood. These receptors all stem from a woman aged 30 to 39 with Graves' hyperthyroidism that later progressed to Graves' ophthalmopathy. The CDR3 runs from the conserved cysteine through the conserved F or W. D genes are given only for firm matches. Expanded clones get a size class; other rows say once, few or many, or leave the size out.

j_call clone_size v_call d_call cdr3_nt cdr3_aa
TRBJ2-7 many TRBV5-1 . TGCGCCAGCGCTGGCGCTTCCTACGAGCAGTACTTC CASAGASYEQYF
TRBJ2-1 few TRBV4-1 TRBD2 TGCGCCAGCAGCTTTTCCGGGACTAGCGCCAATGAGCAGTTCTTC CASSFSGTSANEQFF
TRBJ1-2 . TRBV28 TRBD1 TGTGCCAGCAGTGAGACAGGGGACGGGGTCTATGGCTACACCTTC CASSETGDGVYGYTF
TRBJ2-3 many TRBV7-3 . TGTGCCAGCAGCTCCACAGGTTCAGATACGCAGTATTTT CASSSTGSDTQYF
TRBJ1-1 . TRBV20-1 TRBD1 TGCAGTGCTAGGGAAAACAGGGGCCTAAACACTGAAGCTTTCTTT CSARENRGLNTEAFF
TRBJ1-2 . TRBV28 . TGTGCCAGCAGTCCGGGGGGGCGCCGGGGCTACACCTTC CASSPGGRRGYTF
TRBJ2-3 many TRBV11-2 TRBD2 TGTGCCAGCAGCCCGCGGACTAGCGGGGGCACAGATACGCAGTATTTT CASSPRTSGGTDTQYF
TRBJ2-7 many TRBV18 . TGTGCCAGCTCACCATTTGAGGGAGTCCGTTACGAGCAGTACTTC CASSPFEGVRYEQYF
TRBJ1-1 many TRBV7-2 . TGTGCCAGCAGCTTAGAATTGAGGGGGTGGGTGAACACTGAAGCTTTCTTT CASSLELRGWVNTEAFF
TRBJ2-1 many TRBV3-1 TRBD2 TGTGCCAGCAGCACTAGCGGGAGCTTCTACAATGAGCAGTTCTTC CASSTSGSFYNEQFF
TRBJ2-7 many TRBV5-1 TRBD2 TGCGCCAGCAGCTTGGACACTAGCGGGACCTACGAGCAGTACTTC CASSLDTSGTYEQYF
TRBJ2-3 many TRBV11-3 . TGTGCCAGCGGGAGGAGCACAGATACGCAGTATTTT CASGRSTDTQYF
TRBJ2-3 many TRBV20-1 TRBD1 TGCAGTGCCAGGGACAGGGGTCCCGATACGCAGTATTTT CSARDRGPDTQYF
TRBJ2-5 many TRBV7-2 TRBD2 TGTGCCAGCAGCCGGAGCGGACTAGCGGGTCAAGAGACCCAGTACTTC CASSRSGLAGQETQYF
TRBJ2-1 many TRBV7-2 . TGTGCCAGCAGCCCCCAGCCAGAGTCCAATGAGCAGTTCTTC CASSPQPESNEQFF
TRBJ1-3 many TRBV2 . TGTGCCAGCAGATACCAAAGGGGTTCTGGAAACACCATATATTTT CASRYQRGSGNTIYF
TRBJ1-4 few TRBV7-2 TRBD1 TGTGCCAGCGGCCCCGGGGACAGGGGGCGATCGCGCGAAAAACTGTTTTTT CASGPGDRGRSREKLFF
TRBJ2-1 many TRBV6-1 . TGTGCCAGCAGTGAACCAGGGAGGTTGGGCAATGAGCAGTTCTTC CASSEPGRLGNEQFF
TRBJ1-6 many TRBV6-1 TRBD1 TGTGCCAGCAGTGACGGAGCTTTTCGGAGCAGGGGGCGAGAGAATTCACCCCTCCACTTT CASSDGAFRSRGRENSPLHF
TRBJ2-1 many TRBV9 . TGTGCCAGCAGCTCCAAGCCCGCGGGTGCATACAATGAGCAGTTCTTC CASSSKPAGAYNEQFF
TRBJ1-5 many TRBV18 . TGTGCCAGCTCCCCGACAGTTGGCAACAATCAGCCCCAGCATTTT CASSPTVGNNQPQHF
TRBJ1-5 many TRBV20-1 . TGCAGTGCTAGAGAAGGGGTTAGGGGCAATCAGCCCCAGCATTTT CSAREGVRGNQPQHF
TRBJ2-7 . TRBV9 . TGTGCCAGCAGCGTAGGGAGGGAACAGGCCTACGAGCAGTACTTC CASSVGREQAYEQYF
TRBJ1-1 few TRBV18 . TGTGCCAGCTCACCCTCTGACGGACTGAACACTGAAGCTTTCTTT CASSPSDGLNTEAFF
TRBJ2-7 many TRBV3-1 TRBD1 TGTGCCAGCAGCCAAGCACAGGGGGCCTACGAGCAGTACTTC CASSQAQGAYEQYF
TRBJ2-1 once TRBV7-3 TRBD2 TGTGCCAGCAGCCCCGGAGCTAGCGGGAGTAATGAGCAGTTCTTC CASSPGASGSNEQFF
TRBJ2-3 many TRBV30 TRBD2 TGTGCCTGGAGCTCCTTTGTGACTAGCGGGAGAGCAGATACGCAGTATTTT CAWSSFVTSGRADTQYF
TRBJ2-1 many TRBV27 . TGTGCCAGCAGGGGACAACACAATGAGCAGTTCTTC CASRGQHNEQFF
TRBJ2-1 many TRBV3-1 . TGTGCCAGCAGCCAAGAACCCTTTAGTGAGCAGTTCTTC CASSQEPFSEQFF
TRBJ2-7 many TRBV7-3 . TGTGCCAGCAGCTTAAGCGTCGGCCACGAGCAGTACTTC CASSLSVGHEQYF
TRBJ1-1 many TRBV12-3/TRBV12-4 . TGTGCCAGCAGTTTAGTAGGACGGATGAACACTGAAGCTTTCTTT CASSLVGRMNTEAFF
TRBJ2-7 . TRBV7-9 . TGTGCCAGCAGCAAACGGACCGTTTACGAGCAGTACTTC CASSKRTVYEQYF
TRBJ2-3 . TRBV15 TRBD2 TGTGCCACCAGCAGAAAGAGGGGTGGCTTTGGGGGGGCAGATACGCAGTATTTT CATSRKRGGFGGADTQYF
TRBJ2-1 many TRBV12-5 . TGTGCTAGTGGTTTTGGAAGGGAGCAGTTCTTC CASGFGREQFF
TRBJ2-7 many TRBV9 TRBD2 TGTGCCAGCAGCGTAGAGGCTAGCGGGAGTGACGAGCAGTACTTC CASSVEASGSDEQYF
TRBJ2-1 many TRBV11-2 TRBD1 TGTGCCAGCAGCTCCCTCCTGGGACAGGGAGCCTACAATGAGCAGTTCTTC CASSSLLGQGAYNEQFF
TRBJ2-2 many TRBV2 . TGTGCCAGCAGTTTCGATAGTGCGGGCCCGAACACCGGGGAGCTGTTTTTT CASSFDSAGPNTGELFF
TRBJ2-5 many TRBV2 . TGTGCCAGCAGGGGTGACGGGTGGGTTGAAGAGACCCAGTACTTC CASRGDGWVEETQYF
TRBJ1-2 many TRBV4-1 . TGCGCCAGCAGCCAAGACCCTCTCGGCGGGGACTATGGCTACACCTTC CASSQDPLGGDYGYTF
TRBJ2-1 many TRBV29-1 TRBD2 TGCAGCGTAAGGCTAGCGGACTACAATGAGCAGTTCTTC CSVRLADYNEQFF
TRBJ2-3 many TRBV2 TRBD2 TGTGCCAGCAGTGAATCAGGCGGGAGTAGGACGGATACGCAGTATTTT CASSESGGSRTDTQYF
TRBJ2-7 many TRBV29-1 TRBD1 TGCAGCGTTGACCCGACAGGGGGGCACTACGAGCAGTACTTC CSVDPTGGHYEQYF
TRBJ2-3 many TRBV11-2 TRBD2 TGTGCCAGCAGCCAACTCCTACTAGCGGGCCCAGATACGCAGTATTTT CASSQLLLAGPDTQYF
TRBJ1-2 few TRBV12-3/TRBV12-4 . TGTGCCAGCAGTTTAGAGTACGGGAGCTACACCTTC CASSLEYGSYTF
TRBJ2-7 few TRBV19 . TGTGCCAGTAGTATGGGTTCGAGGGTAGCCGAGCAGTACTTC CASSMGSRVAEQYF
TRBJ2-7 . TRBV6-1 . TGTGCCAGCATCCCGTCTAAACGGACCAGCTCGGCTGCCGAGCAGTACTTC CASIPSKRTSSAAEQYF
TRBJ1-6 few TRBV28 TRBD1 TGTGCCAGCAGTCCCGAACAGGGGGTGATTTTGAATTCACCCCTCCACTTT CASSPEQGVILNSPLHF
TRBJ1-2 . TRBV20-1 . TGCAGTGTTAGGAGGGACGGCGCTAACTATGGCTACACCTTC CSVRRDGANYGYTF
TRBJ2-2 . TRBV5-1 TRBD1 TGCGCCAGCAGCGTCGGACAGGGGTCCACCGGGGAGCTGTTTTTT CASSVGQGSTGELFF
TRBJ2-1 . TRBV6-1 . TGTGCCAGCAGCCGAACGACAGGCTATGAGCAGTTCTTC CASSRTTGYEQFF
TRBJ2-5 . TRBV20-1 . TGCAGTGCTAGAAACGGGGGCGAGACCCAGTACTTC CSARNGGETQYF
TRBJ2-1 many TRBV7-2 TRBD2 TGTGCCAGCAGCTTAACGGGACTAGCGGGAGGGAATGAGCAGTTCTTC CASSLTGLAGGNEQFF
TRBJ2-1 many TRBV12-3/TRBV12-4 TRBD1 TGTGCCAGCAGTCGGACAGGGCGGGAGCAGTTCTTC CASSRTGREQFF